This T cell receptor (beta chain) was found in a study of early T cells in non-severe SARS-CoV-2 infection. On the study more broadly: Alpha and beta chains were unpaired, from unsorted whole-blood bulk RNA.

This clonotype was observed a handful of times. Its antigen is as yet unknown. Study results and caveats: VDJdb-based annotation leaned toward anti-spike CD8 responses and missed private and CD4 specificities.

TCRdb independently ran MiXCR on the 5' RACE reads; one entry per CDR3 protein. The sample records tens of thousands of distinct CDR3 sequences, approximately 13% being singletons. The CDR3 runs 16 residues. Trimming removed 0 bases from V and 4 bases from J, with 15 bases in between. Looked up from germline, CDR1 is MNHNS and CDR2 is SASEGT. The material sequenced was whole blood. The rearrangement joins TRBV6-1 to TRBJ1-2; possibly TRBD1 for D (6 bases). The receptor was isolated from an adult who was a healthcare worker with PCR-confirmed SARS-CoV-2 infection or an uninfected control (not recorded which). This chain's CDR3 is CASSEASQGSGYGYTF. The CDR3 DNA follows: TGTGCCAGCAGTGAAGCATCACAGGGCAGCGGCTATGGCTACACCTTC.